This TCR beta chain was recovered during a study of T-cell reconstitution after alpha-beta-depleted transplantation in children. Study conclusions and caveats: Some patients showed high day-60 TCRbeta diversity, which derived from surviving recipient T cells and thymic progenitors. Where alpha-beta T cells came from about two months after transplant was reportedly several hundred expanded graft clones.

Molecular barcoding with unique molecular identifiers was used for the TCRbeta library. Via MiXCR, TCRdb re-called the PCR reads, giving one row per CDR3 protein. This sample carries about 900,000 distinct CDR3 sequences, roughly 29% of them seen once, and the ten largest clones take 28%. Germline-derived CDR1 and CDR2 are SGHRS and YFSETQ. Trimming pared 7 bases from V and 9 bases from J, leaving 16 bases between. This CDR3 region has 12 residues. This clonotype was observed a handful of times. Its antigen is not known. This receptor was taken from a boy younger than two who had a stem cell transplant for SCID, so the T cells may come from the graft donor. The chain is built from TRBV5-1 and TRBJ2-5, with TRBD1 as a possible D gene (5 bases). Here the sequenced sample was PBMCs, mostly from graft donor cells, taken 360 days after TCRalphabeta/CD19-depleted stem cell transplant. CDR3 sequence: CASQTGKGAQYF. CDR3 nucleotide sequence: TGCGCCAGCCAGACCGGCAAAGGGGCCCAGTACTTC.